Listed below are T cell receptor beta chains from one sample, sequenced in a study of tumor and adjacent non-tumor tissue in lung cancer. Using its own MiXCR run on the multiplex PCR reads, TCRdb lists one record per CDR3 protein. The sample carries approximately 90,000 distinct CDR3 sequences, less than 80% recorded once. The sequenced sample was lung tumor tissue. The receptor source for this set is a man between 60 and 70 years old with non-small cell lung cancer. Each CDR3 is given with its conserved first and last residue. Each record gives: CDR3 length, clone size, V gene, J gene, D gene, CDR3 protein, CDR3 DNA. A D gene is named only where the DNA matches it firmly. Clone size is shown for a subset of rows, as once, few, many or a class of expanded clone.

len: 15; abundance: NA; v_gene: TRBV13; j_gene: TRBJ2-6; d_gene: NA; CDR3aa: CASMTGGGGANVLTF; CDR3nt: TGTGCCAGCATGACGGGGGGCGGTGGGGCCAACGTCCTGACTTTC
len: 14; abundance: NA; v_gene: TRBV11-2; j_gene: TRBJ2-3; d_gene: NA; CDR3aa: CASSHRRVADTQYF; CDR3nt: TGTGCCAGCAGCCACAGAAGGGTCGCAGATACGCAGTATTTT
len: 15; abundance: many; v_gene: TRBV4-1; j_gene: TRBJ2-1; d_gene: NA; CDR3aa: CASSQEDSTYNEQFF; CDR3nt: TGCGCCAGCAGCCAAGAAGACAGCACCTACAATGAGCAGTTCTTC
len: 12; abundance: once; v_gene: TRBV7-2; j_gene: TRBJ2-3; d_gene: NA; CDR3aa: CASSLSANTQYF; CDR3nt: TGTGCCAGCAGCTTATCTGCGAATACGCAGTATTTT
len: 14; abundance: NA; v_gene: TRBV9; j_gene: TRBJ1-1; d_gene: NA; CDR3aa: CASSRGSTNTEAFF; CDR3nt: TGTGCCAGCAGCAGGGGGAGTACGAACACTGAAGCTTTCTTT
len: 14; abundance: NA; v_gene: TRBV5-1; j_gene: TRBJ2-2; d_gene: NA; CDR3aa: CASSLATTRVELFF; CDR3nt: TGCGCCAGCAGCTTGGCCACGACGAGGGTGGAGCTGTTTTTT
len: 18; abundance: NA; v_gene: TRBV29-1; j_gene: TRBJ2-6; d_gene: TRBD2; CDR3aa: CSVVGERGGPSGANVLTF; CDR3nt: TGCAGCGTTGTGGGGGAAAGGGGAGGGCCCTCTGGGGCCAACGTCCTGACTTTC
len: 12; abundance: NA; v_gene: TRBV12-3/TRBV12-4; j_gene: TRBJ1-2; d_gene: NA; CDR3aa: CASSPTGLLYTF; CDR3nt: TGTGCCAGCAGTCCTACAGGGTTGCTCTACACCTTC
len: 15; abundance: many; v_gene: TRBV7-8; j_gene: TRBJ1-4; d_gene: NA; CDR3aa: CASSYIWGPNEKLFF; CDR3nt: TGTGCCAGCAGCTATATCTGGGGGCCTAATGAAAAACTGTTTTTT
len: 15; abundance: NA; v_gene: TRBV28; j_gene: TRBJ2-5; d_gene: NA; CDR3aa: CASALSLRVRETQYF; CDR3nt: TGTGCCAGCGCCCTGTCCCTCAGGGTTCGGGAGACCCAGTACTTC
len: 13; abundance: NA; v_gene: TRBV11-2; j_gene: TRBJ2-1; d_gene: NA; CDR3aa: CASSLPETNEQFF; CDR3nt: TGTGCCAGCAGCTTACCAGAAACCAATGAGCAGTTCTTC
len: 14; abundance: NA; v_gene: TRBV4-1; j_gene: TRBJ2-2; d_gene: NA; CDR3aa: CVSSLEESTGELFF; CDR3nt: TGCGTCAGCAGCCTAGAGGAGAGTACCGGGGAGCTGTTTTTT
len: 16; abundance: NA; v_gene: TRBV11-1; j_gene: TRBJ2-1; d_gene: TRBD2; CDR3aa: CASSSTSGSTYNEKFF; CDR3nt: TGTGCCAGCAGCTCGACTAGCGGGAGTACTTACAATGAAAAGTTCTTC
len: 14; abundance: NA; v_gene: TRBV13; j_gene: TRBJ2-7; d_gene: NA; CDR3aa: CASSSFGPAYEQYF; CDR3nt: TGTGCCAGCAGCTCTTTTGGGCCAGCCTACGAGCAGTACTTC
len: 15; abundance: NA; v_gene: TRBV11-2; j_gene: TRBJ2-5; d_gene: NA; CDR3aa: CAGTLVPPGGETLYF; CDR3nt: TGTGCCGGCACCTTAGTCCCCCCAGGAGGAGAGACCCTGTACTTC
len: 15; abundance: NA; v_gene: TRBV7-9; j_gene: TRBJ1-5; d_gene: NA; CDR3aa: CAGCPLGLGNQPQHF; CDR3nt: TGTGCCGGCTGCCCCCTGGGGTTGGGAAATCAGCCCCAGCATTTT
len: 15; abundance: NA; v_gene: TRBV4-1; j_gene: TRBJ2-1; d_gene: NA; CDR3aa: CASSHLGISYNEQFF; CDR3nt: TGCGCCAGCAGTCACCTGGGGATCTCCTACAATGAGCAGTTCTTC
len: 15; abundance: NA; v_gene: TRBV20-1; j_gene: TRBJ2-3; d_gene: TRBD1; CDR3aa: CSAPHGTGGIKTQYF; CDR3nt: TGCAGTGCGCCACACGGGACAGGAGGCATAAAAACGCAGTATTTT
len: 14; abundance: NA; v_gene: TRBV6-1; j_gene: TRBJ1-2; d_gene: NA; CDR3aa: CASTYRDTNNGYTF; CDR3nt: TGTGCCAGCACTTACCGGGACACTAACAATGGCTACACCTTC
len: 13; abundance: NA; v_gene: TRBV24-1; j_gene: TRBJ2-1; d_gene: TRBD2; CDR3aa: CATSMAGDGEQFF; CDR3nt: TGTGCCACCAGTATGGCGGGGGACGGTGAGCAGTTCTTC
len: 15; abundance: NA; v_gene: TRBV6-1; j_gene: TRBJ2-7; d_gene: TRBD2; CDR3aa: CASSAPFSGRYEQYF; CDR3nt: TGTGCCAGCAGTGCCCCATTTAGCGGGAGATACGAGCAGTACTTC
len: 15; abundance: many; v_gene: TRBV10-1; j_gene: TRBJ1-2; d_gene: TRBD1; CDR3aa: CASKLPGQPRCGYTF; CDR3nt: TGCGCCAGCAAACTTCCGGGACAGCCTCGGTGCGGCTACACCTTC
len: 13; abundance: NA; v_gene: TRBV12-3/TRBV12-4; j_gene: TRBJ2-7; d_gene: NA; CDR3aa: CASSRSGMEEQYF; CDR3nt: TGTGCCAGCAGTCGCTCAGGGATGGAGGAGCAGTACTTC
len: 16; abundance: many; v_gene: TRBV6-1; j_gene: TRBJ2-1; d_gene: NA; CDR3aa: CASKRGSWGSYNEQFF; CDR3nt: TGTGCCAGCAAACGGGGCTCCTGGGGCTCCTACAATGAGCAGTTCTTC
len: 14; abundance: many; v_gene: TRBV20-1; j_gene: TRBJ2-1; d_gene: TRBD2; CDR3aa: CSASGPSGSNEQFF; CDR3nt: TGCAGTGCTAGCGGCCCTAGCGGGAGCAATGAGCAGTTCTTC
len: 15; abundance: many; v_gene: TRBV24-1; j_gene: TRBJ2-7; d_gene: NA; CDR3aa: CATSDNRRGSYEQYF; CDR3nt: TGTGCCACCAGTGATAATCGTCGGGGCTCCTACGAGCAGTACTTC
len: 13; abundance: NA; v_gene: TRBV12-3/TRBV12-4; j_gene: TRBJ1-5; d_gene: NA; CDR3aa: CASSGDLITPHHF; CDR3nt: TGTGCCAGCAGTGGTGACCTGATCACGCCCCATCACTTT
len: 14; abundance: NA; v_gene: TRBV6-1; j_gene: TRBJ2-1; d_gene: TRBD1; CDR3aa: CASSRTGHASEQFF; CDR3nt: TGTGCCAGCAGCCGGACAGGGCACGCCAGTGAGCAGTTCTTC
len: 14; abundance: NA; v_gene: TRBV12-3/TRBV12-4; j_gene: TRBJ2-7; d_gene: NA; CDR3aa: CAISPKLRGYEQYF; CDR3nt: TGTGCCATCAGTCCCAAGTTGCGGGGCTACGAGCAGTACTTC
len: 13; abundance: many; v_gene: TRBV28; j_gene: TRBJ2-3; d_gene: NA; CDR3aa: CASSLSGTDTQYF; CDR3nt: TGTGCCAGCAGCCTTTCAGGGACAGATACGCAGTATTTT
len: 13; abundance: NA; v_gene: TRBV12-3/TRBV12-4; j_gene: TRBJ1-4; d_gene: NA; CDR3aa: CASSWDWCEKLFF; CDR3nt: TGTGCCAGCAGTTGGGACTGGTGCGAAAAACTGTTTTTT
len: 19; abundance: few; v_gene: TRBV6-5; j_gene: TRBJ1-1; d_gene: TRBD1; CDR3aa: CASRRLVGTGLSVNTEALF; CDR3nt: TGTGCCAGCAGGCGCTTAGTCGGGACAGGTCTATCGGTGAACACTGAAGCTTTGTTT
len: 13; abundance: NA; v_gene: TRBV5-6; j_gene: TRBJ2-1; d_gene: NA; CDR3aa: CASSFLLTIEQFF; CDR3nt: TGTGCCAGCAGCTTCTTGTTAACCATTGAGCAGTTCTTC
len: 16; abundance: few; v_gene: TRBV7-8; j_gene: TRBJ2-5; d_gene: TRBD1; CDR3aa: CASSTNTGTGVETQYF; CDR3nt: TGTGCCAGCAGCACCAACACCGGGACAGGGGTAGAGACCCAGTACTTC
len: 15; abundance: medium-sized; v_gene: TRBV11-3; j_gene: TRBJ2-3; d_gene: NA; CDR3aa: CASSLDPAGTDTQYF; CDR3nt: TGTGCCAGCAGCTTAGATCCCGCCGGTACAGATACGCAGTATTTT
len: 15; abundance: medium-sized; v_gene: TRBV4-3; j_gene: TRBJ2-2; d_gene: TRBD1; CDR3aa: CASSQGTAYTGELFF; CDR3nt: TGCGCCAGCAGCCAGGGGACAGCTTACACCGGGGAGCTGTTTTTT
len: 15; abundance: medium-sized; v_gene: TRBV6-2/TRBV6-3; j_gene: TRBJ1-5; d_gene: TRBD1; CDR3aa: CASSYLDRGYQPQHF; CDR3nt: TGTGCCAGCAGTTACCTGGACAGGGGATATCAGCCCCAGCATTTT
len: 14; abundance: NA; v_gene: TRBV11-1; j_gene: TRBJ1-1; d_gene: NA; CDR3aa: CASMGQTGRTEAFF; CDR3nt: TGTGCCAGCATGGGGCAGACAGGACGAACTGAAGCTTTCTTT
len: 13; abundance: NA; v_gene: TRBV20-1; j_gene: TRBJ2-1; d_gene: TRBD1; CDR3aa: CGARGTGVNEQFF; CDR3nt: TGCGGTGCTAGAGGGACAGGAGTGAATGAGCAGTTCTTC
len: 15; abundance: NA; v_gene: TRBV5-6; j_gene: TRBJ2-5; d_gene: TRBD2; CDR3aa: CVSSPGLWYQVTQYF; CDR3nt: TGTGTCAGCAGCCCGGGACTATGGTACCAAGTGACCCAGTACTTC
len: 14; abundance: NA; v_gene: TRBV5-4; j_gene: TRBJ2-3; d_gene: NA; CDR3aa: CASSSWGVADTQYF; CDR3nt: TGTGCCAGCAGCAGCTGGGGGGTGGCGGATACGCAGTATTTT
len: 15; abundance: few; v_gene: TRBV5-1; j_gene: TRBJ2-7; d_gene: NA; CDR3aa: CDSSLDGGYVYEQYF; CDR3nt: TGCGACAGCAGCTTGGACGGGGGTTATGTCTACGAGCAGTACTTC
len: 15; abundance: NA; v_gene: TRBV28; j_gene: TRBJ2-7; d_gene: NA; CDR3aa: CDSSPRGSASYEQYF; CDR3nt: TGTGACAGCAGCCCCCGAGGTAGCGCGAGCTACGAGCAGTACTTC
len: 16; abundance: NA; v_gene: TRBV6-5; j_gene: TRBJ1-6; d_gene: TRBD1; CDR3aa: CASSYSGQGGHLPLHF; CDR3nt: TGTGCCAGCAGTTATTCGGGACAGGGAGGTCATTTACCCCTCCACTTT
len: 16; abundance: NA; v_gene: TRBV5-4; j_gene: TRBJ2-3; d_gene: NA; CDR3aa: CASSLVGRTSTDTHYF; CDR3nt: TGTGCTAGCAGCTTGGTGGGCAGAACTAGCACAGATACGCATTATTTT
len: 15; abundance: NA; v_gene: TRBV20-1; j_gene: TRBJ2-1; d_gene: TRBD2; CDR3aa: CSARATSGRRNEQFF; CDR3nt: TGCAGTGCTAGAGCGACTAGCGGGAGGAGGAATGAGCAGTTCTTC
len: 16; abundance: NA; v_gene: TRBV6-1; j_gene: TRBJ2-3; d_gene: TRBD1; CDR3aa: CASSERDRGINQPQYF; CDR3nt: TGTGCCAGCAGCGAGCGCGACAGGGGTATCAATCAGCCCCAGTATTTT
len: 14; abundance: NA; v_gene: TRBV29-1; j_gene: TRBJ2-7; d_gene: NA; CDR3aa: CSASSTGTGNEQYF; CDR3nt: TGCAGCGCCTCGTCCACCGGGACGGGGAACGAGCAGTACTTC
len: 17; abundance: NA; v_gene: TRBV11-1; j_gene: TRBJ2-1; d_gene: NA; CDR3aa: CVSSLVPRANPLNGQFF; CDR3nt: TGTGTCAGCAGCTTAGTCCCCAGGGCAAATCCGCTCAATGGGCAGTTTTTC
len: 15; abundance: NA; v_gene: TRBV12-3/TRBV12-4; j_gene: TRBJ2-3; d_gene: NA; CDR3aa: CASSRSDLNTDTQYF; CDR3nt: TGTGCCAGCAGTCGCTCGGACCTCAACACAGATACGCAGTATTTT
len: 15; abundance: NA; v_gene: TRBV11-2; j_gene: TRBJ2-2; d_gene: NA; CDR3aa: CTSSLRDLNTGELFF; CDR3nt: TGTACCAGCAGCTTAAGGGACCTCAACACCGGGGAGCTGTTTTTT
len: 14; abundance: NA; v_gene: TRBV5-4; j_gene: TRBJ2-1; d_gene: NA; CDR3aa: CASSPDLAFDEQFF; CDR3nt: TGTGCCAGCAGCCCTGATCTCGCATTCGATGAGCAGTTCTTC
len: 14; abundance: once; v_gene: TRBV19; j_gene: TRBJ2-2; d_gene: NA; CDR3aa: CASRPRTNTVELFF; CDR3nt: TGTGCCAGTAGACCCCGGACCAACACCGTGGAGCTGTTTTTT